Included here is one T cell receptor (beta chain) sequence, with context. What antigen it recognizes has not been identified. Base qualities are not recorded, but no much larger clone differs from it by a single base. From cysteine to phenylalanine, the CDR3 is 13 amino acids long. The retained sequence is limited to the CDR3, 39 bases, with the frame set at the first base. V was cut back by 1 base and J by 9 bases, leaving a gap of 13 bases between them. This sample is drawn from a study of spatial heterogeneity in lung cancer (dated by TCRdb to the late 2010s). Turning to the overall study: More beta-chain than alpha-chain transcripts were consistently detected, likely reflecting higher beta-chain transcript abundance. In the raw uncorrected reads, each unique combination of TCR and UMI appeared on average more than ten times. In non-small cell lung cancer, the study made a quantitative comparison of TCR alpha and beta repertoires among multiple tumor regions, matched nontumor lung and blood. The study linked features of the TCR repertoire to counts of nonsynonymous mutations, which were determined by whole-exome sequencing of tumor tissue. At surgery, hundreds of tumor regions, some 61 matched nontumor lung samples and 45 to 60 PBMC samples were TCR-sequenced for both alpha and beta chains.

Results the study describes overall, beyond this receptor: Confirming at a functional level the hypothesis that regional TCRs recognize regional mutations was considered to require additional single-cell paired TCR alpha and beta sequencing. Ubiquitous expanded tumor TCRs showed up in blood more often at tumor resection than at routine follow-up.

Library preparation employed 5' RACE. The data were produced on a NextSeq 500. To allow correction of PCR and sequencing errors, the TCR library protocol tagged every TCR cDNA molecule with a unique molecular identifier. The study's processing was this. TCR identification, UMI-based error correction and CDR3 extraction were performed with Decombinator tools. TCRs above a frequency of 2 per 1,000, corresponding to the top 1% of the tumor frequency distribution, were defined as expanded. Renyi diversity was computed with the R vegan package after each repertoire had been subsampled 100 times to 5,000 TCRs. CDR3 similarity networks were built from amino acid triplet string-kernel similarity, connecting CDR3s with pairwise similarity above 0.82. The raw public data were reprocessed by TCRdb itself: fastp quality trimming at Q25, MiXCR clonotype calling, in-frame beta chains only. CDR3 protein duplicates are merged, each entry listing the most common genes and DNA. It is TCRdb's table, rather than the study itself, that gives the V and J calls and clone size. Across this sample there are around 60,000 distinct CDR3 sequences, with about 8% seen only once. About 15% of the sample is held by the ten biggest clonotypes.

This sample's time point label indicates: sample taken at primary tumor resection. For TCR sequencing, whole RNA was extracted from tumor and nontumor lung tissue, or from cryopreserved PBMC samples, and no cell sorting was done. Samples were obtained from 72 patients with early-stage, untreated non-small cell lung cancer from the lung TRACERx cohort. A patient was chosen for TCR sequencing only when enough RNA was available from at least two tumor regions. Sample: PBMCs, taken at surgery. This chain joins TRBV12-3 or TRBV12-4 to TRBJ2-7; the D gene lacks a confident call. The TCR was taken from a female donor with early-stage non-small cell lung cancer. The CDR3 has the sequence CASSLGEPDPQYF. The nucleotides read TGTGCCAGCAGTTTAGGGGAACCCGACCCGCAGTACTTC.